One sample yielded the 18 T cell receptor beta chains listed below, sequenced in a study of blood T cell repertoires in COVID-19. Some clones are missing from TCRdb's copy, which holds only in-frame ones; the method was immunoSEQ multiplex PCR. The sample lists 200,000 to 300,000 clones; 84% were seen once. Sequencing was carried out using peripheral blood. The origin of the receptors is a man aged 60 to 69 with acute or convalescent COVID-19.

For the CDR3, the DNA is TGTGCCACCACTACCGGTGGGACTAGCGGGGATACCTACAATGAGCAGTTCTTC. This translates into CATTTGGTSGDTYNEQFF. V is TRBV5-4 and J is TRBJ2-1, with 13 bases identical to TRBD2. Germline values: CDR1 SGHNT, CDR2 YYREEE (reference sequence). CDR3 size: 18 residues. The trim removed 9 bases at V and 2 bases at J, leaving 14 bases unmatched.

The CDR3 here is CASSLQGAQNTEAFF. The CDR3 DNA reads as TGTGCCAGTAGCCTACAGGGGGCGCAGAACACTGAAGCTTTCTTT. The chain has TRBV19 and TRBJ1-1, with TRBD1 matching 9 bases. The germline gives CDR1 LNHDA, CDR2 SQIVND (reference sequence). The length of the CDR3 is 15 residues. Trimming took 6 bases from V and 1 from J; bases not matched to a gene: 6.

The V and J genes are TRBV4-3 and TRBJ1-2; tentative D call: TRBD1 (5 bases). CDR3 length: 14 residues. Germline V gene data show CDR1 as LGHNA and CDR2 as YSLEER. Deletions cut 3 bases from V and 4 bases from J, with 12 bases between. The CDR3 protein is CASSQVRQPYGYTF. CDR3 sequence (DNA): TGCGCCAGCAGCCAGGTGCGACAGCCCTATGGCTACACCTTC.

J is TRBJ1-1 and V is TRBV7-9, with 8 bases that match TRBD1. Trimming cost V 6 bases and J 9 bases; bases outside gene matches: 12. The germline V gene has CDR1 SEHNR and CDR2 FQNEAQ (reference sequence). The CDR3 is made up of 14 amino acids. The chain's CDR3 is CASSPLTGDVKAFF. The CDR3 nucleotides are TGTGCCAGCAGTCCATTGACAGGGGATGTGAAAGCTTTCTTT.

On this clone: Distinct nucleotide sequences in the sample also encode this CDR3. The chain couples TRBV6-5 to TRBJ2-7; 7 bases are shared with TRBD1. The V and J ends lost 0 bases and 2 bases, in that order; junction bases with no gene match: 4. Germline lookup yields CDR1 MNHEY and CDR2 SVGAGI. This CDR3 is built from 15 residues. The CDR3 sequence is CASSYSRTGTYEQYF. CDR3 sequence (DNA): TGTGCCAGCAGTTACTCCCGGACAGGCACCTACGAGCAGTACTTC.

The CDR3 sequence is CASSLVGGLKETQYF. CDR3 sequence (DNA): TGCGCCAGCAGCTTGGTCGGCGGGTTGAAAGAGACCCAGTACTTC. This chain links TRBV5-1 with TRBJ2-5, with D possibly being TRBD2 (5 bases). The V gene lost 0 bases and the J gene lost 3 bases, with 12 bases spanning the gap. The CDR3 consists of 15 residues. The germline V gene encodes CDR1 SGHRS and CDR2 YFSETQ.

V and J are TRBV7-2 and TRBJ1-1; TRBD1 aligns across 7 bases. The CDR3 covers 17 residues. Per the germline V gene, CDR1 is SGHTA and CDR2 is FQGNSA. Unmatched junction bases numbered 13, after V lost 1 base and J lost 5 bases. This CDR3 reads CASSLVGVGGGRTEAFF. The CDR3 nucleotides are TGTGCCAGCAGCTTAGTGGGGGTAGGGGGCGGAAGGACTGAAGCTTTCTTT.

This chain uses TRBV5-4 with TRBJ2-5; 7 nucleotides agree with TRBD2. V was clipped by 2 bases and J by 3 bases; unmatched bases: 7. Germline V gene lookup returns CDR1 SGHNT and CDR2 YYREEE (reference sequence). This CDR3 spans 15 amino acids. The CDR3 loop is CASSFSGGGEETQYF. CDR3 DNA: TGTGCCAGCAGCTTCTCGGGAGGAGGTGAAGAGACCCAGTACTTC.

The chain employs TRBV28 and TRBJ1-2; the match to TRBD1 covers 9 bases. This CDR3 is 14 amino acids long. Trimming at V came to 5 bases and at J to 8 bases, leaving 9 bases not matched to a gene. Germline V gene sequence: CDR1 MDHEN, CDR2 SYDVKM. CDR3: CASSQYRGRRGYTF. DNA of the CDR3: TGTGCCAGCAGTCAGTACAGGGGGCGAAGAGGCTACACCTTC.

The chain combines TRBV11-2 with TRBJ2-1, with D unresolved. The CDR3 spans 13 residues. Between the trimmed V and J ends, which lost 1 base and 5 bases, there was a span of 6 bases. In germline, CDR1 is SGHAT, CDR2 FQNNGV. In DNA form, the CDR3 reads TGTGCCAGCAGCTTAGGACTTGACAATGAGCAGTTCTTC. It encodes CASSLGLDNEQFF.

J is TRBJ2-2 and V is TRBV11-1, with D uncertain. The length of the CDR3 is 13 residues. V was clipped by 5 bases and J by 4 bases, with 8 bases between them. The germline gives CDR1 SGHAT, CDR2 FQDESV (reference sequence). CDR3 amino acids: CASSRTPTGELFF. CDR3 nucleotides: TGTGCCAGCAGCCGTACTCCCACCGGGGAGCTGTTTTTT.

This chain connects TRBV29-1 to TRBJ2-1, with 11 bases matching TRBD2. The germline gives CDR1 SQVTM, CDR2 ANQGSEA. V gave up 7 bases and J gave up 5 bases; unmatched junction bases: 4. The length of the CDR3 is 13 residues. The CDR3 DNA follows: TGCAGCGCCCCTAGCGGGGGGCACAATGAGCAGTTCTTC. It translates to CSAPSGGHNEQFF.

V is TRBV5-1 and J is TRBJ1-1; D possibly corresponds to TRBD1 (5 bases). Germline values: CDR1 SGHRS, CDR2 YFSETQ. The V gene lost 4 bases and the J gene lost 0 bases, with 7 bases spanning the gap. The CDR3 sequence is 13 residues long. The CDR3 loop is CASSVTVNTEAFF. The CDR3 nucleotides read TGCGCCAGCAGCGTGACAGTGAACACTGAAGCTTTCTTT.

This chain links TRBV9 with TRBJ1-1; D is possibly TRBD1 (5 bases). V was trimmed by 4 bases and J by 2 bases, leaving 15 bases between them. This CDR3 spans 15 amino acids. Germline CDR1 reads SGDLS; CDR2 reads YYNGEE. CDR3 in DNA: TGTGCCAGCAGCCCCCGTGGAGGGGTAAACACTGAAGCTTTCTTT. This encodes CASSPRGGVNTEAFF.

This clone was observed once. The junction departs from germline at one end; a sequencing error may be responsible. The CDR3 sequence is CSAEEGRLAGGGWWSNEQFF. Here the CDR3 DNA reads TGCAGCGCTGAAGAAGGGCGGCTAGCGGGAGGGGGTTGGTGGTCCAATGAGCAGTTCTTC. The V gene is TRBV29-1, the J gene TRBJ2-1; 12 bases are a match to TRBD2. The CDR3 runs to 20 residues. Germline CDR1 reads SQVTM; CDR2 reads ANQGSEA.

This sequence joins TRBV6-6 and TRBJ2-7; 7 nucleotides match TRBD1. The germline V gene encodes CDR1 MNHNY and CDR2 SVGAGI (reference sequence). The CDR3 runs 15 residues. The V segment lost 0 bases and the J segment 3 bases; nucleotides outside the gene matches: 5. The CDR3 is CASSYSWDRHYEQYF. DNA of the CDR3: TGTGCCAGCAGTTACTCCTGGGACAGACACTACGAGCAGTACTTC.

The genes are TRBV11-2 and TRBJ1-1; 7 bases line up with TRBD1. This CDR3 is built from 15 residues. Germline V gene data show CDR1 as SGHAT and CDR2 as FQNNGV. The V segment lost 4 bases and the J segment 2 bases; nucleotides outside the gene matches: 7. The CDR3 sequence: CASSSRQGKNTEAFF. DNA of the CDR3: TGTGCCAGCAGCTCCCGACAGGGTAAAAACACTGAAGCTTTCTTT.

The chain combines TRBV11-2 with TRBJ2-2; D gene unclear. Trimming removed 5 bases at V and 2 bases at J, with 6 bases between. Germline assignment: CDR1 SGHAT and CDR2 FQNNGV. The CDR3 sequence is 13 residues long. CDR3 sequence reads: CASSRYNTGELFF. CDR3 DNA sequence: TGTGCCAGCAGCCGTTATAACACCGGGGAGCTGTTTTTT.